The clone carrying this TCR beta chain showed up just a few times. The antigen remains undetermined. This sample is part of a study of beta chain features in type 1 diabetes. Overall study: Patients shared similar age, gender and cell yields with healthy donors.

Expressed TCRB transcripts were sequenced after all isolated RNA was converted to cDNA. The read count averaged approximately 4 million across naive, central memory and regulatory T cell samples. TCRdb's table, derived via immunoSEQ multiplex PCR, lists solely in-frame clones and lacks some. The sample lists hundreds of thousands of clones, around 28% occurring once. Study-level results: Fewer junction insertions and more nucleotide deletions appeared in type 1 diabetes patients. Still unanswered here is whether HLA type influences TCRB rearrangement.

The ends lost 10 bases at V and 8 bases at J; junction bases unmatched: 4. CDR3 length: 12 residues. Germline CDR1 is MNHEY and CDR2 is SVGAGI. This chain links TRBV6-5 with TRBJ2-1; 11 bases are shared with TRBD2. The sample comprised naive CD4+ T cells from blood. The TCR was taken from a man between 18 and 35 years old in good health. The CDR3 nucleotides read TGTGCCACTAATAGCGGGAGGGATGAGCAGTTCTTC. Translating gives CATNSGRDEQFF.